This T cell receptor (beta chain) was obtained from a study of blood T cell repertoires in COVID-19. Looked up from germline, CDR1 is LNHDA and CDR2 is SQIVND (reference sequence). The CDR3 runs to 12 residues. The V end lost 3 bases, the J end lost 8 bases, and 8 bases lay between the germline ends. Profiling relied on immunoSEQ multiplex PCR, and the TCRdb table lists in-frame clones only, not all of them. The repertoire includes fewer than 110,000 clones, around 90% of them detected once, and approximately 15% sits in the top ten. The receptor comes from a man aged 50-59 years with acute or convalescent COVID-19. Sequencing was done on a sample of peripheral blood. The rearrangement links TRBV19 to TRBJ2-1; possible D gene TRBD1, 5 bases. For the CDR3, the DNA is TGTGCCAGTAGTATGTCAGGGTATGAGCAGTTCTTC. It translates to CASSMSGYEQFF.